This T cell receptor beta chain comes out of a study of T cell repertoires in cytomegalovirus infection. Background on the study: Matching HLA type, along with CMV infection, was indicated by public TCR beta signatures.

Per germline, CDR1 SGHTA and CDR2 FQGNSA. Trimming took 1 base from V and 0 from J, leaving 9 bases between them. This CDR3 has 15 residues. Study-wide findings and caveats: Using cumulative public TCR beta family frequency, the authors identified those who carried CMV together with the relevant HLA. CMV-specific TCR beta clonotypes restricted by HLA-C were the ones dominating the ex vivo response.

The table lists this clonotype with a few counts. Antigen: not known. TCRdb itself ran the reads through MiXCR, one entry per CDR3 protein. The sample includes some 180,000 distinct CDR3 sequences, about a sixth of them seen just once. This clonotype was sampled from a human donor in good health (CMV status not recorded). Some clones in this sample may be carry-over from other donors' samples. The chain employs TRBV7-2 and TRBJ1-2; D unclear. Sequenced sample: CD8+ T cells from PBMCs. The CDR3 DNA sequence: TGTGCCAGCAGCTTAGTGGTCGGGTCTAACTATGGCTACACCTTC. Translated, it gives CASSLVVGSNYGYTF.